These T cell receptor beta chains were read from a single sample in a study of shared clonotypes between healthy human individuals. Produced via immunoSEQ multiplex PCR; TCRdb's table is partial and in-frame only. The sample consists of a few million clones, approximately 93% of them appearing once. Sequencing was done on a sample of naive CD4+ T cells from PBMCs. All receptors come from a man younger than 30 in good health. Some clones in this sample may be carry-over from other donors' samples. Each CDR3 is given with its conserved first and last residue. D genes are given only for firm matches. Some rows have no size entry. The others give once, few or many, or a class for an expanded clone.

V gene	J gene	clone size	D gene	CDR3 DNA	CDR3 protein
TRBV19	TRBJ2-4	NA	TRBD1	TGTGCCAGTAGTATTCTGGGGAGACAGGGGGCCAAAAACATTCAGTACTTC	CASSILGRQGAKNIQYF
TRBV7-2	TRBJ2-1	NA	NA	TGTGCCAGCAGCCTATTCGTCGCTTACAATGAGCAGTTCTTC	CASSLFVAYNEQFF
TRBV5-1	TRBJ2-3	NA	TRBD2	TGCGCCAGCAGTACTAGCGGGAGGGCCCGTGGGTATTTT	CASSTSGRARGYF
TRBV4-2	TRBJ1-2	NA	NA	TGTGCCAGCAGCCAAGAAGGGGTCGTCTATGGCTACACCTTC	CASSQEGVVYGYTF
TRBV14	TRBJ1-5	NA	NA	TGTGCCAGCAGCCAAGATCTGACGCAGCCCCAGCATTTT	CASSQDLTQPQHF
TRBV5-1	TRBJ1-1	NA	NA	TGCGCCAGCAGCTTGAATGGTGGAGCTTTCTTT	CASSLNGGAFF
TRBV4-2	TRBJ1-5	few	TRBD1	TGTGCCAGCAGCCGGACAGGGGACAGCAATCAGCCCCAGCATTTT	CASSRTGDSNQPQHF
TRBV30	TRBJ1-3	NA	NA	TGTGCCTGGAGTGGGGGGTTTCGTGACACCATATATTTT	CAWSGGFRDTIYF
TRBV5-8	TRBJ2-5	NA	TRBD1	TGTGCCAGCAGCTTAGGACAGGGGGATTTGTGGGAGACCCAGTACTTC	CASSLGQGDLWETQYF
TRBV6-5	TRBJ2-7	NA	NA	TGTGCCAGCAGACGTTCAGTTGGTGACTCCTACGAGCAGTACTTC	CASRRSVGDSYEQYF
TRBV5-4	TRBJ1-2	NA	NA	TGTGCCAGCAGCTTGGCACAGTCGGGTAACTATGGCTACACCTTC	CASSLAQSGNYGYTF
TRBV27	TRBJ1-2	NA	TRBD1	TGTGCCACCAGACCGACAGGGGCGGTCTATGGCTACACCTTC	CATRPTGAVYGYTF